One sample yielded the 5 T cell receptor beta chains listed below, sequenced in a study of blood T cell repertoires in COVID-19 (dated by TCRdb to 2020 to 2021). Libraries came from the immunoSEQ multiplex PCR assay. The immuneACCESS repertoire file appears here via TCRdb, limited to in-frame rearrangements. These files lack a portion of the clones; in checked studies, under half of the deficit traces to unresolved V genes, and the cause of the others is not known. This sample holds 120,000 to 150,000 clones; over 80% were observed only once. The ten largest clones add up to around 6.2% of the sample. The sample comprised PBMCs or T cells enriched from blood (not recorded which). Every receptor here comes from a woman between 35 and 50 years old who had recovered from COVID-19.

The chain uses TRBV21-1 and TRBJ1-5. TRBV21-1 counts as a pseudogene. CDR3 length: 19 amino acids. The DNA of the CDR3 is TGTGCCAGCAGCAAAGCGCCGGGGAAGATCAATAATGGCAATCAGCCCCAGCATTTT. Translation: CASSKAPGKINNGNQPQHF.

V is TRBV18 and J is TRBJ2-7, with TRBD2 matching 12 bases. The CDR3 extends over 20 amino acids. Germline CDR1 KGHSH, CDR2 LQKENI. The V gene end was trimmed by 3 bases and the J gene end by 3 bases; junction bases not matched to a gene: 18. In DNA, the CDR3 is TGTGCCAGCTCACCGCTCGTACGGGACAGGAGACTAGCGGGAGACTACGAGCAGTACTTC. Amino acids: CASSPLVRDRRLAGDYEQYF.

The CDR3 sequence: CASSLGAGGSYDGTEAFF. CDR3 sequence (DNA): TGCGCCAGCAGCTTGGGTGCAGGGGGCTCTTATGATGGGACTGAAGCTTTCTTT. V and J are TRBV5-1 and TRBJ1-1; 8 bases map to TRBD1. Germline CDR1 and CDR2: SGHRS and YFSETQ. Germline trimming cut 0 bases from V and 5 bases from J; bases unmatched to any gene: 15. This CDR3 is 18 amino acids long.

The V gene is TRBV30, the J gene TRBJ2-6, with 9 positions matching TRBD1. Germline CDR1 and CDR2: GTSNPN and SVGIG (reference sequence). V lost 0 bases to trimming and J lost 1 base; unmatched junction nucleotides: 7. This CDR3 comprises 18 residues. As DNA, the CDR3 is TGTGCCTGGAGTGTGGGGACAGGGCCTCGGTCTGGGGCCAACGTCCTGACTTTC. Residues: CAWSVGTGPRSGANVLTF. Supplemented by reference TRBV30 and TRBJ2-6, the full variable domain reads SQTIHQWPATLVQPVGSPLSLECTVEGTSNPNLYWYRQAAGRGLQLLFYSVGIGQISSEVPQNLSASRPQDRQFILSSKKLLLSDSGFYLCAWSVGTGPRSGANVLTFGAGSRLTVL.

The rearrangement links TRBV5-6 to TRBJ2-7; D not certain. From germline, CDR1 is SGHDT and CDR2 YYEEEE. The V and J ends lost 1 base and 5 bases respectively, with 10 bases between them. The CDR3 runs 13 residues. Written as DNA, the CDR3 is TGTGCCAGCAGCTTGTTTAGTGGGCACGAGCAGTACTTC. Amino acid sequence: CASSLFSGHEQYF.